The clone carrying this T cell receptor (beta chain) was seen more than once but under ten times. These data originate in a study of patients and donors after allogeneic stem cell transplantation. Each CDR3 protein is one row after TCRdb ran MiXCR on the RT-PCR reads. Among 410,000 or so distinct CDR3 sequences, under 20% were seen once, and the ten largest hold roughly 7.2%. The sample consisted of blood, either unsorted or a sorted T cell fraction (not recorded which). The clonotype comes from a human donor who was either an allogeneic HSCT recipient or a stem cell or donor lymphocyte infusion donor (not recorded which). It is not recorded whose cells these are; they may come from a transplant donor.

The CDR3 region is CASIPEAGAPGGYEQYF. The CDR3 DNA reads TGTGCCAGCATTCCGGAAGCGGGAGCCCCGGGCGGCTACGAGCAGTACTTC. This chain links TRBV6-2 or TRBV6-3 with TRBJ2-7; TRBD2 matches at 8 bases. The trim removed 7 bases at V and 3 bases at J, leaving 17 bases unmatched. CDR3 length equals 17 residues. Germline V gene sequence: CDR1 MNHEY, CDR2 SVGEGT.